The 17 T cell receptor beta chains in this list originate from one sample, sequenced in a study of blood T cell repertoires in COVID-19. Method: immunoSEQ multiplex PCR; TCRdb's copy keeps in-frame clones and lacks some. Seen here are roughly 80,000 clones, 82% observed once, and the top ten hold 21%. The specimen was peripheral blood. These receptors all stem from a human donor in a cohort sampled during active COVID-19.

For the CDR3, the DNA is TGTGCCAGTAGACAGCGACGGAGCTCCGGAGGGAACTATGGCTACACCTTC. Translation gives CASRQRRSSGGNYGYTF. The chain combines TRBV19 with TRBJ1-2; D call uncertain. The CDR3 has 17 amino acids. Between the trimmed V and J ends, which lost 6 bases and 2 bases, there was a span of 22 bases. Per the germline V gene, CDR1 is LNHDA and CDR2 is SQIVND (reference sequence).

This sequence joins TRBV2 and TRBJ2-7, with a tentative D call TRBD2 (7 bases). CDR1 SNHLY and CDR2 FYNNEI come from the germline V gene. The V end lost 4 bases, the J end lost 5 bases, and 15 bases lay between the germline ends. The CDR3 runs to 14 residues. The CDR3 sequence: CASSGGLRGHEQYF. In DNA, the CDR3 is TGTGCCAGCAGTGGGGGACTGCGGGGGCACGAGCAGTACTTC.

This sequence joins TRBV5-1 and TRBJ2-2, with 8 bases lining up with TRBD1. The CDR3 spans 16 residues. Per germline, CDR1 SGHRS and CDR2 YFSETQ. J was trimmed by 0 bases and V by 4 bases; bases with no gene match: 5. The CDR3 DNA reads as TGCGCCAGCAGCGTGGGACAGGACGCGAACACCGGGGAGCTGTTTTTT. Translated, it gives CASSVGQDANTGELFF. The whole variable domain, filled in from reference TRBV5-1 and TRBJ2-2, reads KAGVTQTPRYLIKTRGQQVTLSCSPISGHRSVSWYQQTPGQGLQFLFEYFSETQRNKGNFPGRFSGRQFSNSRSEMNVSTLELGDSALYLCASSVGQDANTGELFFGEGSRLTVL.

The J gene is TRBJ1-6, the V gene TRBV28; D perhaps matches TRBD1 (6 bases). The germline CDR1 and CDR2 sequences are MDHEN and SYDVKM. The CDR3 totals 15 residues. The V end was cut by 5 bases, the J end by 7 bases, with 15 bases between. The DNA of the CDR3 is TGTGCCAGCAGTACCCATACAGGGATGAATTCACCCCTCCACTTT. Amino acids: CASSTHTGMNSPLHF.

CDR3 in DNA: TGTGCCACCAGAATGGGGACAGTCTATGGCTACACCTTC. It yields the protein CATRMGTVYGYTF. This sequence joins TRBV28 and TRBJ1-2; 7 nucleotides align to TRBD1. V shed 10 bases, J shed 4 bases, and the junction held 9 bases outside the gene matches. The CDR3 sequence is 13 residues long. Germline lookup yields CDR1 MDHEN and CDR2 SYDVKM.

The V call is TRBV6-6, the J call TRBJ2-5; D is perhaps TRBD2 (5 bases). This CDR3 is 15 amino acids long. The V gene lost 6 bases and the J gene lost 3 bases, with 17 bases spanning the gap. Germline values: CDR1 MNHNY, CDR2 SVGAGI (reference sequence). CDR3 amino acids: CASSPSLTKKETQYF. The CDR3 DNA reads TGTGCCAGCAGCCCCTCTCTGACTAAAAAAGAGACCCAGTACTTC.

The gene calls are TRBV30 and TRBJ2-1; 12 positions match TRBD2. V dropped 4 bases and J dropped 5; count of bases not matched to a gene: 3. The CDR3 is 14 residues long. The germline CDR1 and CDR2 sequences are GTSNPN and SVGIG (reference sequence). The CDR3 reads CAWTSGGANNEQFF. Written as DNA, the CDR3 is TGTGCCTGGACTAGCGGGGGGGCAAACAATGAGCAGTTCTTC.

This clone has a handful of counts. CDR3 nucleotides: TGTGCCAGCAAGTTGGGAGGTAACACCGGGGAGCTGTTTTTT. It yields the protein CASKLGGNTGELFF. The chain couples TRBV2 to TRBJ2-2, with D possibly TRBD2 on 6 matching bases. Trimming removed 7 bases at V and 2 bases at J, with 11 bases between. The CDR3 consists of 14 residues. From germline, CDR1 is SNHLY and CDR2 FYNNEI.

This sequence joins TRBV2 and TRBJ1-2; 8 bases fit TRBD1. V dropped 7 bases and J dropped 4; count of bases not matched to a gene: 20. CDR1 and CDR2 (germline): SNHLY, FYNNEI. CDR3 length: 18 residues. The CDR3 sequence: CASTGGAGEDREGYGYTF. CDR3 nucleotides: TGTGCCAGCACAGGGGGGGCAGGCGAGGACAGGGAAGGCTATGGCTACACCTTC.

This chain joins TRBV25-1 and TRBJ1-3; tentative D call: TRBD1 (6 bases). Germline lookup yields CDR1 MGHDK and CDR2 SYGVNS. The CDR3 spans 14 residues. With 7 bases removed from V and 0 bases from J, the gap between germline ends came to 10 bases. DNA for the CDR3: TGTGCCAGCAAGGACAGAAGCTCTGGAAACACCATATATTTT. Protein sequence: CASKDRSSGNTIYF. Together with reference TRBV25-1 and TRBJ1-3, the CDR3 gives the full variable domain: EADIYQTPRYLVIGTGKKITLECSQTMGHDKMYWYQQDPGMELHLIHYSYGVNSTEKGDLSSESTVSRIRTEHFPLTLESARPSHTSQYLCASKDRSSGNTIYFGEGSWLTVV.

This sequence joins TRBV25-1 and TRBJ1-1; 10 bases fit TRBD1. The germline gives CDR1 MGHDK, CDR2 SYGVNS. The V gene end was trimmed by 11 bases and the J gene end by 1 base; junction bases not matched to a gene: 13. The CDR3 spans 16 residues. The CDR3 DNA reads TGTGCCTACAATGTCGGGACAGGGGACTCGAACACTGAAGCTTTCTTT. This gives the protein CAYNVGTGDSNTEAFF.

V is TRBV6-2 or TRBV6-3 and J is TRBJ2-1; perhaps TRBD1 as D (5 bases). The CDR3 contains 16 residues. V lost 3 bases and J 1 base, leaving 13 bases between the germline ends. Germline V gene data show CDR1 as MNHEY and CDR2 as SVGEGT. The CDR3 loop is CASSYRVRGSYNEQFF. CDR3 DNA: TGTGCCAGCAGTTATCGAGTAAGGGGATCCTACAATGAGCAGTTCTTC.

The V and J genes are TRBV18 and TRBJ1-1, with 12 nucleotides matching TRBD1. The CDR3 is 17 amino acids. Germline trimming cut 5 bases from V and 4 bases from J; bases unmatched to any gene: 11. The germline V gene encodes CDR1 KGHSH and CDR2 LQKENI. This CDR3 is CASSSSGTGGAGTEAFF. As DNA, the CDR3 is TGTGCCAGCTCATCTTCCGGGACAGGGGGCGCGGGCACTGAAGCTTTCTTT.

V is TRBV12-1 and J is TRBJ1-5; the tabulated D call, TRBD1, remains unverified against the DNA. TRBV12-1 is recorded as a pseudogene. The CDR3 runs to 16 residues. The DNA for the CDR3 is TGTGCCAGCAGCTTTGGGACAGGTCATAGCAATCAGCCCCAGCATTTT. It is translated as CASSFGTGHSNQPQHF.

The chain employs TRBV14 and TRBJ2-1; no definite D call. The CDR3 covers 14 residues. CDR1 and CDR2 from the germline V gene are SGHDN and FVKESK. Trimming removed 0 bases from V and 8 bases from J, with 11 bases in between. The CDR3 DNA reads as TGTGCCAGCAGCCAAGATTTAGTGATAGATGAGCAGTTCTTC. This codes for CASSQDLVIDEQFF. The full variable domain, completed using reference TRBV14 and TRBJ2-1, is EAGVTQFPSHSVIEKGQTVTLRCDPISGHDNLYWYRRVMGKEIKFLLHFVKESKQDESGMPNNRFLAERTGGTYSTLKVQPAELEDSGVYFCASSQDLVIDEQFFGPGTRLTVL.

The chain employs TRBV19 and TRBJ2-2; 8 nucleotides line up with TRBD2. CDR3 length: 15 amino acids. Germline V gene lookup returns CDR1 LNHDA and CDR2 SQIVND (reference sequence). V lost 3 bases, J lost 6 bases, and 6 bases stayed unmatched. CDR3 amino acids: CASSIGPGGAGELFF. Here the CDR3 DNA reads TGTGCCAGTAGTATCGGTCCCGGGGGGGCCGGGGAGCTGTTTTTT.

There are a few counts of this clone. The chain employs TRBV3-1 (or the pseudogene TRBV3-2) and TRBJ2-2; D is ambiguous. Trimming shortened V by 0 bases and J by 5 bases, and 10 bases separated the two germline ends. The germline gives CDR1 LGHDT, CDR2 YNNKEL (reference sequence). The length of the CDR3 is 15 residues. The CDR3 sequence: CASSQDVGVTGELFF. The DNA for the CDR3 is TGTGCCAGCAGCCAAGATGTCGGAGTTACCGGGGAGCTGTTTTTT.